This passage covers 5 T cell receptor beta chains from one sample sequenced in a study of radiation and T cells in renal cell carcinoma. The protocol was immunoSEQ multiplex PCR, while the TCRdb copy is restricted to in-frame clones and leaves out a portion. In the table there are 100,000 to 150,000 clones, more than 70% of which are singletons. Time point reported: blood 2 weeks post-SBRT. The sample's treatment: 15 Gy SBRT to primary tumor, nephrectomy 4 weeks later. The source was blood, collected from a patient whose treatment included radiotherapy and nephrectomy. The receptors were gathered from a woman in her 70s with renal cell carcinoma.

This sequence joins TRBV29-1 and TRBJ1-1; TRBD1 might be the D (5 bases). Trimming pared 0 bases from V and 5 bases from J, leaving 13 bases between. Looked up from germline, CDR1 is SQVTM and CDR2 is ANQGSEA. The CDR3 loop spans 14 amino acids. The CDR3 protein is CSVEEFGGGTEAFF. The DNA of the CDR3 is TGCAGCGTTGAAGAGTTTGGGGGGGGAACTGAAGCTTTCTTT.

The gene calls are TRBV5-1 and TRBJ1-2; D is uncertain. Trimming stripped 0 bases from V and 4 bases from J, with 16 bases between. Germline V gives CDR1 SGHRS, CDR2 YFSETQ. The CDR3 length is 16 residues. The CDR3 bases are TGCGCCAGCAGCTTGGAGCCGCGGCGTTCCCCCTATGGCTACACCTTC. As protein: CASSLEPRRSPYGYTF. Variable domain in full (rest from reference TRBV5-1 and TRBJ1-2): KAGVTQTPRYLIKTRGQQVTLSCSPISGHRSVSWYQQTPGQGLQFLFEYFSETQRNKGNFPGRFSGRQFSNSRSEMNVSTLELGDSALYLCASSLEPRRSPYGYTFGSGTRLTVV.

The J gene is TRBJ1-3, the V gene TRBV6-6, with no clear D. Germline assignment: CDR1 MNHNY and CDR2 SVGAGI (reference sequence). The CDR3 contains 15 residues. Trimming pared 6 bases from V and 0 bases from J, leaving 12 bases between. The CDR3 sequence is CASRPTSPSGNTIYF. For the CDR3, the DNA is TGTGCCAGCAGGCCGACAAGTCCCTCTGGAAACACCATATATTTT.

The chain combines TRBV19 with TRBJ2-5; TRBD2 agrees at 14 bases. The V and J ends lost 4 bases and 5 bases, in that order; junction bases with no gene match: 6. Looked up from germline, CDR1 is LNHDA and CDR2 is SQIVND (reference sequence). The CDR3 consists of 16 residues. CDR3 bases: TGTGCCAGTAGTACCGGACTAGCGGGGGGATGGGAGACCCAGTACTTC. Encoded protein: CASSTGLAGGWETQYF.

V usage is TRBV19 and J usage is TRBJ1-1; 10 nucleotides match TRBD1. V was pared by 9 bases and J by 4 bases, with 14 bases of the junction left unmatched. This CDR3 has 16 residues. Germline assignment: CDR1 LNHDA and CDR2 SQIVND (reference sequence). The CDR3, as DNA: TGTGCCAGCACATTGGACAGGGGGGCGACGAGCACTGAAGCTTTCTTT. Amino acids: CASTLDRGATSTEAFF.